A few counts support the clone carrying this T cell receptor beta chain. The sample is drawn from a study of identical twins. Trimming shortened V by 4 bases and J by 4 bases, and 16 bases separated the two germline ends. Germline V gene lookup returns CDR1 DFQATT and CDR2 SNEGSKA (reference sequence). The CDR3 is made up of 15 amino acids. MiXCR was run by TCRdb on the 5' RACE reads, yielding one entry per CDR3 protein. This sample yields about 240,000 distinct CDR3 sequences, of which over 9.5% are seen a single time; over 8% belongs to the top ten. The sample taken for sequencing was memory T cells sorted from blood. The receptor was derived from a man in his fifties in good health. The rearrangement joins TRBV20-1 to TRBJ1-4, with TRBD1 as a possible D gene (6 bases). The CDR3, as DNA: TGCAGTGCTATATCCCTCGACAGGAGTAATGAAAAACTGTTTTTT. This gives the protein CSAISLDRSNEKLFF.